This is a list of T cell receptor beta chains from one sample in a study of cytomegalovirus exposure and HLA in healthy donors. Libraries were prepared by immunoSEQ multiplex PCR; TCRdb keeps only in-frame clonotypes and omits some of them. The repertoire holds some 200,000 clones, about four fifths seen once, with approximately 0.098% in the top ten. Source material: PBMCs. The receptor source for this set is a boy between 2 and 15 years old in good health and CMV-seronegative. Each CDR3 is given with its conserved first and last residue. Fields, in order: CDR3 length, V gene, J gene, CDR3 protein.

cdr3_length: 17; v_call: TRBV6-1; j_call: TRBJ2-1; cdr3_aa: CASSELIGGGSYNEQFF
cdr3_length: 15; v_call: TRBV4-3; j_call: TRBJ1-2; cdr3_aa: CASSQAYTGIYGYTF
cdr3_length: 15; v_call: TRBV6-5; j_call: TRBJ1-6; cdr3_aa: CASSYFRGRNSPLHF
cdr3_length: 14; v_call: TRBV30; j_call: TRBJ1-5; cdr3_aa: CAWSGGGGNQPQHF
cdr3_length: 15; v_call: TRBV2; j_call: TRBJ1-2; cdr3_aa: CARRGPKRGNYGYTF
cdr3_length: 16; v_call: TRBV9; j_call: TRBJ1-4; cdr3_aa: CASSLDGTGADEKLFF
cdr3_length: 16; v_call: TRBV4-1; j_call: TRBJ2-4; cdr3_aa: CASSQEPQDYPAIQYF
cdr3_length: 12; v_call: TRBV5-4; j_call: TRBJ2-7; cdr3_aa: CASSLGTGEQYF
cdr3_length: 14; v_call: TRBV4-1; j_call: TRBJ1-2; cdr3_aa: CASSPSGGFYGYTF
cdr3_length: 13; v_call: TRBV6-5; j_call: TRBJ2-7; cdr3_aa: CASSYLQGNEQYF
cdr3_length: 15; v_call: TRBV6-6; j_call: TRBJ1-1; cdr3_aa: CASSFTGTGETEAFF
cdr3_length: 18; v_call: TRBV19; j_call: TRBJ2-1; cdr3_aa: CASSIGQGFGGSYNEQFF
cdr3_length: 15; v_call: TRBV18; j_call: TRBJ1-6; cdr3_aa: CASSGRGGDNSPLHF
cdr3_length: 14; v_call: TRBV15; j_call: TRBJ2-3; cdr3_aa: CATSSGSGGDTQYF
cdr3_length: 13; v_call: TRBV14; j_call: TRBJ1-6; cdr3_aa: CASSHESHSPLHF
cdr3_length: 13; v_call: TRBV5-1; j_call: TRBJ2-2; cdr3_aa: CASTQPGAGELFF
cdr3_length: 16; v_call: TRBV2; j_call: TRBJ2-1; cdr3_aa: CASSLEGLAGAGEQFF
cdr3_length: 13; v_call: TRBV6-1; j_call: TRBJ1-2; cdr3_aa: CASTTGGGYGYTF
cdr3_length: 14; v_call: TRBV29-1; j_call: TRBJ2-7; cdr3_aa: CSVAGGQGPYEQYF
cdr3_length: 13; v_call: TRBV11-1; j_call: TRBJ2-5; cdr3_aa: CASSLELKETQYF
cdr3_length: 14; v_call: TRBV9; j_call: TRBJ2-3; cdr3_aa: CASSISGGTDTQYF
cdr3_length: 15; v_call: TRBV7-2; j_call: TRBJ2-2; cdr3_aa: CASSLGGGYTGELFF
cdr3_length: 15; v_call: TRBV9; j_call: TRBJ1-2; cdr3_aa: CASTRDSRDIYGYTF
cdr3_length: 14; v_call: TRBV21-1; j_call: TRBJ1-2; cdr3_aa: CASSPRTGNYGYTF
cdr3_length: 13; v_call: TRBV14; j_call: TRBJ1-1; cdr3_aa: CASSQSPNTEAFF
cdr3_length: 18; v_call: TRBV5-6; j_call: TRBJ1-6; cdr3_aa: CASRTTGGVFGNNSPLHF